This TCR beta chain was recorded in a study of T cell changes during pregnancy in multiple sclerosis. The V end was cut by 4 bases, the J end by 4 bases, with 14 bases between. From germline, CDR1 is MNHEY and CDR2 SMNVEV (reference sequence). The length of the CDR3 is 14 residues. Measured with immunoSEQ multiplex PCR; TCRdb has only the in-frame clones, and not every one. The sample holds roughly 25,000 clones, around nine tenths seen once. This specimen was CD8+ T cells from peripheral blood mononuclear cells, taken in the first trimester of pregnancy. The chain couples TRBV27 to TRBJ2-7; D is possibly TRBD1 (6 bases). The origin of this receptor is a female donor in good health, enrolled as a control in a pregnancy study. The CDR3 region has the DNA TGTGCCAGCAGTTCCTCCTTGGGGGCGTACGAGCAGTACTTC. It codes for CASSSSLGAYEQYF.